This T cell receptor (beta chain) stems from a study of Ad26.COV2.S vaccination and SARS-CoV-2 variants. Study-level findings and limits: Vaccinees and placebo recipients showed similar non-spike TCR breadth. Possible underestimation of total T cell responses by the TCR breadth and depth analyses was noted. Ad26.COV2.S recipients had broader spike-specific TCRs (P = 0.0014).

Clones were sequenced by immunoSEQ multiplex PCR, and TCRdb holds only the in-frame ones, with some missing. The repertoire holds roughly 300,000 clones, with approximately 86% as singletons. With respect to this clone: The antigen is not known.

Germline V gene sequence: CDR1 MGHRA, CDR2 YSYEKL. This CDR3 is 15 amino acids long. The V and J ends lost 1 base and 4 bases respectively, with 14 bases between them. Treatment specified: around 19 received Ad26.COV2.S at low or high dose, single or two shots; 5 received placebo; per-sample allocation not given. Day 63 following the first vaccine or placebo injection was when the samples were taken. In Boston, an adult donor aged 18-55 years took part. Material: peripheral blood, obtained in a trial of Ad26.COV2.S vaccine versus placebo. The clonotype was recovered from a person aged 18-60 years who received the Ad26.COV2.S COVID-19 vaccine or a placebo. The chain employs TRBV4-1 and TRBJ2-7, with a possible D match to TRBD2 (6 bases). The CDR3 coding sequence is TGCGCCAGCAGCCAAGGGATAGGGAGGAATTACGAGCAGTACTTC. Translated: CASSQGIGRNYEQYF.